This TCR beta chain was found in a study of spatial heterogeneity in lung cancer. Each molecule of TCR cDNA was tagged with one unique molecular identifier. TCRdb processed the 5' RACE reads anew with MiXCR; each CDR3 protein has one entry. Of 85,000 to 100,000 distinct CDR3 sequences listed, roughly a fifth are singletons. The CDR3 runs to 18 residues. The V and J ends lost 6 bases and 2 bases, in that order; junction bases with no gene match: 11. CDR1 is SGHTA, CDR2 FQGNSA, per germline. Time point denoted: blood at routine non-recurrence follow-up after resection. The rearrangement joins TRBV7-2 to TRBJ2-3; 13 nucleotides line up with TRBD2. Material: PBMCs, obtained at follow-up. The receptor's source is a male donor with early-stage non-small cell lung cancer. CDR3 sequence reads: CASSPGTSGTKITDTQYF. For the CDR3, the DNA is TGTGCCAGCAGTCCCGGGACTAGCGGGACCAAGATCACAGATACGCAGTATTTT.